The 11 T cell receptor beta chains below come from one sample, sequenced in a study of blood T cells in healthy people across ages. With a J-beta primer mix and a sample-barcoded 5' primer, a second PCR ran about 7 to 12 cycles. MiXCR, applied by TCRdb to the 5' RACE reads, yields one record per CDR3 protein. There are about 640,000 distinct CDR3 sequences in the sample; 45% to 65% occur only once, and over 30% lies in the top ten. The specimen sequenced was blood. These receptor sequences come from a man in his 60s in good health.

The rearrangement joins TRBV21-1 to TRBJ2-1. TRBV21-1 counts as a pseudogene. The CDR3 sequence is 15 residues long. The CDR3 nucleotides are TGTGCCAGCAGCAAAGGGCCGTTCTGGTGCAATGAGCAGTTCTTC. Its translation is CASSKGPFWCNEQFF.

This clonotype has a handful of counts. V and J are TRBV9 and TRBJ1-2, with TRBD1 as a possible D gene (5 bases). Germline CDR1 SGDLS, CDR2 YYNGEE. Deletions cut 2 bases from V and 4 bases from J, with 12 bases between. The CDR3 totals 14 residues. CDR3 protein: CASSVSGKGYGYTF. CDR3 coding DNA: TGTGCCAGCAGCGTTTCAGGGAAAGGCTATGGCTACACCTTC.

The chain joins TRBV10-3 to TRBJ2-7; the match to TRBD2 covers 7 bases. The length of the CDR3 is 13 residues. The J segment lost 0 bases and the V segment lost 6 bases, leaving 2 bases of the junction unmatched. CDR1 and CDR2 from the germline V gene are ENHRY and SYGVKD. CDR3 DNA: TGTGCCATCAGGGGGGGGAGCTCCTACGAGCAGTACTTC. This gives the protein CAIRGGSSYEQYF.

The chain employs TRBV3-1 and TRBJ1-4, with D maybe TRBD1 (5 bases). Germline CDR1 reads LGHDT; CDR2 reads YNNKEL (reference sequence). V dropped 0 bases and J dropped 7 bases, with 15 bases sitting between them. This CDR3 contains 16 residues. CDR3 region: CASSQDLSRGGEKLFF. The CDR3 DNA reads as TGTGCCAGCAGCCAAGACCTCAGCCGCGGGGGTGAAAAACTGTTTTTT.

The CDR3 loop is CASSESVKETQYF. Written as DNA, the CDR3 is TGCGCCAGCAGTGAGTCGGTGAAAGAGACCCAGTACTTC. The rearrangement links TRBV10-1 to TRBJ2-7, with D unresolved. The end of the DNA aligns better with TRBJ2-5, so the J call may be wrong. The CDR3 is 13 amino acids. Looked up from germline, CDR1 is WNHNN and CDR2 is SYGVQD (reference sequence).

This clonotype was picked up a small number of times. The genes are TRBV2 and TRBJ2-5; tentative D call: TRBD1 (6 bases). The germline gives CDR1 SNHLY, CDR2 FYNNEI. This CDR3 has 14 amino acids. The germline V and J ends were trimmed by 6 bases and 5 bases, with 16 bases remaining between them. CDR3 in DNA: TGTGCCAGCAGCCGACAGGCCCCGAGGGAGACCCAGTACTTC. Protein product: CASSRQAPRETQYF.

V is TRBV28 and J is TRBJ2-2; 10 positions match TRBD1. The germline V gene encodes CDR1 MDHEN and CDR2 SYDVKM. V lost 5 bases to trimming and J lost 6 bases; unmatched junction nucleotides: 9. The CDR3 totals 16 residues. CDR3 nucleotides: TGTGCCAGCAGTCCCACGGGACAGGGGATCCCCGGGGAGCTGTTTTTT. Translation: CASSPTGQGIPGELFF.

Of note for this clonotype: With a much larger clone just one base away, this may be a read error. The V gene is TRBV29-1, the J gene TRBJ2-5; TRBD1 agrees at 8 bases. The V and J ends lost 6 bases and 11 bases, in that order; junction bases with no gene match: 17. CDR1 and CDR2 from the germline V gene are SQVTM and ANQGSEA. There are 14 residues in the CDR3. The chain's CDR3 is CSVIPGTGANEQYF. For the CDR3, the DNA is TGCAGCGTCATACCGGGGACAGGCGCCAATGAGCAGTACTTC.

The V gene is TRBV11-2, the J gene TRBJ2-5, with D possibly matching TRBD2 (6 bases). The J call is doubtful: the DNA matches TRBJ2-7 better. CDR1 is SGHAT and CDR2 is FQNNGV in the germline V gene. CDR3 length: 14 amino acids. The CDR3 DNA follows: TGTGCCAGCAGCCCACGGGACTTTGCCTACGAGCAGTACTTC. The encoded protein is CASSPRDFAYEQYF.

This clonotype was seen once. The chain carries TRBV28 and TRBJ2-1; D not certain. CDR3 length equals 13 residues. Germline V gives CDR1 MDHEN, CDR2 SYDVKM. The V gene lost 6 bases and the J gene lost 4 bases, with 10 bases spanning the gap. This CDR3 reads CASSPDQYNEQFF. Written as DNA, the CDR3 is TGTGCCAGCAGCCCTGACCAATACAATGAGCAGTTCTTC.

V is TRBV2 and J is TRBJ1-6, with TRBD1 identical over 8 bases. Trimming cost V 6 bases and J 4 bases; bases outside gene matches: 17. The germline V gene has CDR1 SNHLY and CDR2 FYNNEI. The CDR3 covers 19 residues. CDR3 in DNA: TGTGCCAGCAGATCAGACAGGGGCGACAACAACCCTTATAATTCACCCCTCCACTTT. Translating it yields CASRSDRGDNNPYNSPLHF.